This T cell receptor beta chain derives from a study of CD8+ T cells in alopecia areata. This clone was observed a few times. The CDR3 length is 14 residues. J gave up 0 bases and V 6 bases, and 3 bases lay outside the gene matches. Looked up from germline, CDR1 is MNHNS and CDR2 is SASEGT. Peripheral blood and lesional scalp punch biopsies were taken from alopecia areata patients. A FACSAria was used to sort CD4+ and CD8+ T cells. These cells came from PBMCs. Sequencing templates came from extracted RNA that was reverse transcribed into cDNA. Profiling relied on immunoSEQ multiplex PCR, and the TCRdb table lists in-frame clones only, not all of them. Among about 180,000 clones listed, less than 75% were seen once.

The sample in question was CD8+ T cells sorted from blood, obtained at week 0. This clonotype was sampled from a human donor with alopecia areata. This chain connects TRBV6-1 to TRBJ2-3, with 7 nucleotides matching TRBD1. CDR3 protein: CASSHRGSTDTQYF. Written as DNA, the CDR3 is TGTGCCAGCAGCCACAGGGGTAGCACAGATACGCAGTATTTT.